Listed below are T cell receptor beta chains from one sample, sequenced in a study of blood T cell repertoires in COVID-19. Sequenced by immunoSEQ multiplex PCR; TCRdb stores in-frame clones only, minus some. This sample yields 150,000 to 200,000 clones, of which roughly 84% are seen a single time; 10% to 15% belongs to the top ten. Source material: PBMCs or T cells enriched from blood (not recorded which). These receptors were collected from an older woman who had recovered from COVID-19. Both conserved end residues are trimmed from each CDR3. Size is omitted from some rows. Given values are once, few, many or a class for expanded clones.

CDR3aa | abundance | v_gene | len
ASRRGLYEKLF | NA | TRBV7-8 | 11
SVESNYGYT | NA | TRBV20-1 | 9
ASSLDLLEQY | NA | TRBV5-1 | 10
ASSVQGDYGYT | few | TRBV19 | 11
ASSEGGSYGYT | once | TRBV2 | 11
ASSLGGTLH | NA | TRBV28 | 9
ASGRDSGNTIY | NA | TRBV9 | 11
AIDTGTERPGANVLT | NA | TRBV24-1 | 15
ASRPYPGTGEGGYGYT | NA | TRBV27 | 16
ASTLTGSYEQY | NA | TRBV6-5 | 11
ASTLGGGNSPLH | NA | TRBV11-2 | 12
ASSLTAAYEQY | NA | TRBV11-3 | 11
ASSLGSGLPDTQY | NA | TRBV7-2 | 13
ASSLTGGFSNTEAF | NA | TRBV5-1 | 14
ASSLDVGGVGYGYT | NA | TRBV19 | 14
ASSLSVINSPLH | few | TRBV7-9 | 12
ASSLQGRYEQY | NA | TRBV19 | 11
ASSSDRAYTEAF | NA | TRBV7-9 | 12
ASSQDRRGEAF | NA | TRBV12-3/TRBV12-4 | 11
ASSQGQILNTEAF | NA | TRBV18 | 13
ATSDRQGSNQPQH | NA | TRBV24-1 | 13
ASSPRLTMNTEAF | NA | TRBV6-5 | 13
ASSVRRESGNEQF | NA | TRBV9 | 13
ASSGGVLSYNEQF | once | TRBV2 | 13